This TCR beta chain was documented in a study of CD8+CD57+ T cells in acquired aplastic anemia. Concerning this clonotype: Antigen unknown.

Study results and limitations: Patients and healthy controls showed no significant CD8+ Simpson's diversity difference.

CDR1 is SGHTS and CDR2 is YDEGEE in the germline V gene. This CDR3 is built from 13 residues. V lost 0 bases to trimming and J lost 10 bases; unmatched junction nucleotides: 2. Sequencing involved patients with CD8+CD57+ cell expansion previously shown by flow cytometry. Template material for TCR beta VDJ and CDR3 profiling consisted of genomic DNA. Each CDR3 protein is one row after TCRdb ran MiXCR on the reads. Of around 500,000 distinct CDR3 sequences in the sample, around 33% were seen once. The specimen sequenced was sorted CD4+, CD8+, or CD8+CD57+ T cells (not recorded which) from PBMCs. The V and J genes are TRBV5-8 and TRBJ2-1; 9 bases map to TRBD2. The origin of this receptor is a human donor with aplastic anemia. The CDR3 DNA sequence: TGTGCCAGCAGCTTGGTAGCGGGAGAGGAGCAGTTCTTC. This translates into CASSLVAGEEQFF.